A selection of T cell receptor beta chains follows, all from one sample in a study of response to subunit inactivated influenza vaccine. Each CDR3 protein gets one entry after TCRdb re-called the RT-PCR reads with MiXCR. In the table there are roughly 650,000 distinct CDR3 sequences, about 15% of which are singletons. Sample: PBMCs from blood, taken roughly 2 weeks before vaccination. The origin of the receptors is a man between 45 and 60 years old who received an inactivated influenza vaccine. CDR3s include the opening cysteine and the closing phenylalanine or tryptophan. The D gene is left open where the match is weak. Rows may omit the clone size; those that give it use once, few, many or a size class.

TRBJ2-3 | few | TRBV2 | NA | CASSFRGQGTDTQYF | TGTGCCAGCAGTTTCCGAGGCCAGGGCACAGATACGCAGTATTTT
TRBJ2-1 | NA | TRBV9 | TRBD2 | CASSVGGAGATHEQFF | TGTGCCAGCAGCGTAGGGGGAGCGGGAGCGACGCATGAGCAGTTCTTC
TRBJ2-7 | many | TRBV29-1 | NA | CSVADRIYEQYF | TGCAGCGTCGCTGACAGGATCTACGAGCAGTACTTC
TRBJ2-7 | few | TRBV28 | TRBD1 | CASSADRVKQYF | TGTGCCAGCAGTGCGGACAGGGTGAAGCAGTACTTC
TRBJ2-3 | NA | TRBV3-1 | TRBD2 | CASSNSGGVTDTQYF | TGTGCCAGCAGCAACTCTGGGGGGGTAACAGATACGCAGTATTTT
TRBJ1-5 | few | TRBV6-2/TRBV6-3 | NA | CASGVGGINQPQHF | TGTGCCAGCGGTGTTGGCGGAATCAATCAGCCCCAGCATTTT
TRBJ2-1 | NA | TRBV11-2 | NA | CASRSIRWGSCNEQFF | TGTGCCAGCAGGAGTATTAGGTGGGGTTCCTGCAATGAGCAGTTCTTC
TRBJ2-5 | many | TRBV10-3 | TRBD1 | CAISGQTGGFETQYF | TGTGCCATCAGTGGCCAGACAGGGGGTTTCGAGACCCAGTACTTC
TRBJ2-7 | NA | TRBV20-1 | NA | CSARVLTEPRWQYF | TGCAGTGCTAGAGTCCTGACAGAACCTCGGTGGCAGTACTTC
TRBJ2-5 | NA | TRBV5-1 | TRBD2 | CASSRNGGAGETQYF | TGCGCCAGCAGCAGAAACGGGGGGGCCGGAGAGACCCAGTACTTC
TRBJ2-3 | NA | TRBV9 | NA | CASSVVAGTVADTQYF | TGTGCCAGCAGCGTAGTGGCGGGGACGGTAGCAGATACGCAGTATTTT
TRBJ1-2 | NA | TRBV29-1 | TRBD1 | CSVRDSFYGYTF | TGCAGCGTCCGGGACAGCTTCTATGGCTACACCTTC
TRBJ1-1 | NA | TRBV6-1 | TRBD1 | CASSEGTGEMNTEAFF | TGTGCCAGCAGTGAAGGGACAGGGGAGATGAACACTGAAGCTTTCTTT
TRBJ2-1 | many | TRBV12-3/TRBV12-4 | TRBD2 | CASRSGRLAGVDEQFF | TGTGCCAGCAGAAGTGGGCGGCTAGCGGGAGTCGATGAGCAGTTCTTC
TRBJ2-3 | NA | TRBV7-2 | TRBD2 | CASSYKLGGGSTDTQYF | TGTGCCAGCAGTTACAAGTTGGGCGGGGGGAGCACAGATACGCAGTATTTT
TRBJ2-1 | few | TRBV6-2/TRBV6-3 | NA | CASRQPRVRSYNEQFF | TGTGCCAGTCGTCAGCCCAGGGTGCGCTCCTACAATGAGCAGTTCTTC
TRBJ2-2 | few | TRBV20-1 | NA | CSALDYRAGELFF | TGCAGTGCCCTAGACTATCGCGCCGGGGAGCTGTTTTTT
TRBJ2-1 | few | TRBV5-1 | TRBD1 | CATSQGDFYNEQFF | TGCGCCACCTCCCAGGGGGATTTCTACAATGAGCAGTTCTTC
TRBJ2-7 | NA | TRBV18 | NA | CASGGATVEQYF | TGTGCCAGCGGTGGGGCAACGGTCGAGCAGTACTTC
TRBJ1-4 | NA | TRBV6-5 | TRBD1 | CASSSDRGLEKLFF | TGTGCCAGCAGTTCGGACAGGGGGCTTGAAAAACTGTTTTTT
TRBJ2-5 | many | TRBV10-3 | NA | CAISLDGVQETQYF | TGTGCCATCAGTCTGGACGGGGTTCAAGAGACCCAGTACTTC
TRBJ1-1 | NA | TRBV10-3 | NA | CATGGGAGNTEAFF | TGTGCCACCGGGGGGGGCGCGGGGAACACTGAAGCTTTCTTT
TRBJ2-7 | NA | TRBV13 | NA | CASSLRQLYEQYF | TGTGCCAGCAGCTTAAGGCAGCTCTACGAGCAGTACTTC
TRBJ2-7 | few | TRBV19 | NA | CASSMEGLSSYEQYF | TGTGCCAGTAGTATGGAGGGTCTTAGCTCCTACGAGCAGTACTTC
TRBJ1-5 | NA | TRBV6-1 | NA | CASSPNKAPRPQHF | TGTGCCAGCAGTCCCAATAAGGCCCCTCGTCCCCAGCATTTT
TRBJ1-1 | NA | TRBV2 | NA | CAMRTEAFF | TGTGCCATGCGCACTGAAGCTTTCTTT
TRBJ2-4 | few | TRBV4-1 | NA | CASSQDAGRLNIQYF | TGCGCCAGCAGCCAAGACGCCGGCAGGTTAAACATTCAGTACTTC
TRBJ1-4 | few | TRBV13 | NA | CASSPTGDEKLFF | TGTGCCAGCAGCCCCACCGGGGATGAAAAACTGTTTTTT
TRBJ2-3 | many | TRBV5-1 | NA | CASSLGHTDTQYF | TGCGCCAGCAGCTTGGGACACACAGATACGCAGTATTTT
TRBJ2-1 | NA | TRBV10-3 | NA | CAISATDGNYNEQFF | TGTGCCATCAGTGCCACGGACGGTAACTACAATGAGCAGTTCTTC
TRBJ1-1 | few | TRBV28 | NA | CASRISINTEAFF | TGTGCCAGCAGAATATCTATTAACACTGAAGCTTTCTTT
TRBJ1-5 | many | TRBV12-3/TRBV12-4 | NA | CASSLSGRNQPQHF | TGTGCCAGCAGTTTGTCCGGGCGCAATCAGCCCCAGCATTTT